Reported below is one TCR beta chain. This entry is derived from a study of blood T cell repertoires in COVID-19. The protocol was immunoSEQ multiplex PCR, while the TCRdb copy is restricted to in-frame clones and leaves out a portion. The table shows some 15,000 clones, with roughly 76% occurring only once. V was shortened by 5 bases and J by 9 bases, with 11 bases between the two germline ends. CDR3 length: 12 amino acids. Germline V gene data show CDR1 as SGHAT and CDR2 as FQNNGV. The J gene is TRBJ1-5, the V gene TRBV11-2; D call uncertain. The source is a man aged 65 to 79 with active or convalescent COVID-19. Sequencing input: peripheral blood. The CDR3 protein is CASSHLGGPQHF. In DNA, the CDR3 is TGTGCCAGCAGCCACCTAGGAGGGCCCCAGCATTTT.